A selection of T cell receptor beta chains follows, all from one sample in a study of shared clonotypes between healthy human individuals. Using immunoSEQ multiplex PCR, the repertoire was profiled, and TCRdb retains in-frame clones only, with some absent. The data show over a million clones, roughly 75% seen once. Sequencing was performed on memory CD4+ T cells sorted from blood. Every receptor here comes from a man between 18 and 35 years old in good health. Each CDR3 is given with its conserved first and last residue. A D gene is named only where the DNA matches it firmly.

D	V	J	CDR3
-	TRBV6-1	TRBJ2-7	CASSERAGDRYEQYF
-	TRBV30	TRBJ2-5	CAWSGWETQYF
-	TRBV28	TRBJ1-1	CASSSPAGRAFF
-	TRBV18	TRBJ1-5	CASSLTGSDQPQHF
-	TRBV6-1	TRBJ1-4	CASSEGRANEKLFF
-	TRBV27	TRBJ1-6	CASSSHEGSPLHF
-	TRBV5-1	TRBJ1-6	CASTLQGMDNSPLHF
TRBD1	TRBV6-6	TRBJ1-1	CASSSSDRGGTEAFF
-	TRBV19	TRBJ1-6	CASSIRMGEWVLHF
-	TRBV30	TRBJ1-1	CAWSPSTKGMNTEAFF
-	TRBV5-1	TRBJ1-1	CASSELGEAFF
-	TRBV18	TRBJ2-1	CASSPLPYNEQFF
-	TRBV6-4	TRBJ1-1	CARRRSRGREAFF
-	TRBV29-1	TRBJ2-1	CSVDGDIDNEQFF
-	TRBV2	TRBJ1-2	CASSPGGNYGYTF
TRBD1	TRBV7-9	TRBJ2-7	CASSLEPGQSSYEQYF
TRBD1	TRBV6-4	TRBJ2-3	CASSRDRGDTQYF
-	TRBV7-2	TRBJ2-1	CASSWASGGLAEQFF
-	TRBV7-5	TRBJ1-6	CARSFNGTGLTPLHF
-	TRBV5-6	TRBJ2-1	CASSLVLGGQFF
-	TRBV9	TRBJ2-3	CASSSRGGGMGTDTQYF
TRBD2	TRBV10-2	TRBJ2-3	CASMGLAGFSTDTQYF
-	TRBV7-2	TRBJ1-1	CASSLGGGPLLEAFF
-	TRBV28	TRBJ2-3	CASAPEGQYTDTQYF
-	TRBV29-1	TRBJ2-2	CSVKSPGELFF
TRBD1	TRBV4-1	TRBJ1-2	CASSPQGNLAYTF
TRBD2	TRBV18	TRBJ2-7	CASSRTSGGPYEQYF
TRBD2	TRBV2	TRBJ2-1	CASSDSGGSYNEQFF
TRBD1	TRBV10-3	TRBJ1-1	CAIRAQGGPNTEAFF
TRBD2	TRBV2	TRBJ2-7	CASSSSGYYEQYF
-	TRBV30	TRBJ2-7	CAFLGTGFEQYF
-	TRBV6-1	TRBJ2-1	CASSGEGSSYNEQFF
-	TRBV4-1	TRBJ1-5	CASSQAHQPGQPQHF
TRBD1	TRBV18	TRBJ1-1	CASSPRTPGQGTEAFF
-	TRBV5-1	TRBJ1-1	CASSFSGTLNEAFF
-	TRBV10-2	TRBJ2-7	CASSESGGRAEQYF
-	TRBV2	TRBJ2-5	CASSRQFLQETQYF
-	TRBV30	TRBJ1-6	CAWSPDRNNSPLHF
TRBD2	TRBV5-1	TRBJ2-7	CASSPFEAGGREQYF
-	TRBV9	TRBJ2-1	CASSVDERSYNEQFF
-	TRBV11-2	TRBJ1-1	CASSPRSPRRKNTEAFF
-	TRBV30	TRBJ1-1	CAWSADVTAEAFF
-	TRBV5-1	TRBJ2-2	CASSWGERMANTGELFF
-	TRBV28	TRBJ2-7	CASSASGLTAYEQYF
-	TRBV5-5	TRBJ1-6	CASSLGELKDSPLHF
TRBD2	TRBV28	TRBJ2-3	CASRLAASTDTQYF
-	TRBV4-1	TRBJ1-1	CASSHHWDGTLNTEAFF
-	TRBV7-9	TRBJ1-2	CASSYAASRSGYTF
TRBD2	TRBV7-2	TRBJ2-7	CASSSGLAGGSEQYF
-	TRBV7-9	TRBJ1-1	CASSLDYEAFF
TRBD2	TRBV10-3	TRBJ2-3	CAIGASGNTDTQYF
-	TRBV28	TRBJ1-6	CASSTRTGFWYNSPLHF
TRBD1	TRBV10-1	TRBJ2-7	CAANRGRKSYEQYF
-	TRBV19	TRBJ2-3	CASSTTPGGRDTQYF
-	TRBV6-4	TRBJ1-2	CASSPMVGAYGYTF
-	TRBV7-3	TRBJ2-7	CASSSGPNYEQYF